What follows describes a single T cell receptor (beta chain). The data originate from a study of T cell responses to AZD1222 COVID-19 vaccine. Looked up from germline, CDR1 is MNHNS and CDR2 is SASEGT. The CDR3 is made up of 17 amino acids. After removal of 2 bases from V and 7 bases from J, the junction contained 15 bases not matched to a gene. The method was immunoSEQ multiplex PCR; TCRdb's version includes in-frame clones alone and lacks a portion of them. Of around 78,000 clones detected, 90% appear once; the ten largest clones hold around 3.4%. The sequencing here drew on peripheral blood, taken 28 days after the second AZD1222 dose. The source is an adult who received the AZD1222 COVID-19 vaccine. The chain combines TRBV6-1 with TRBJ2-7, with 9 bases lining up with TRBD2. Here the CDR3 DNA reads TGTGCCAGCAGTGAAATTGTTAGCGGGGGCCCTAGGGGAGAGCAGTACTTC. This gives the protein CASSEIVSGGPRGEQYF.